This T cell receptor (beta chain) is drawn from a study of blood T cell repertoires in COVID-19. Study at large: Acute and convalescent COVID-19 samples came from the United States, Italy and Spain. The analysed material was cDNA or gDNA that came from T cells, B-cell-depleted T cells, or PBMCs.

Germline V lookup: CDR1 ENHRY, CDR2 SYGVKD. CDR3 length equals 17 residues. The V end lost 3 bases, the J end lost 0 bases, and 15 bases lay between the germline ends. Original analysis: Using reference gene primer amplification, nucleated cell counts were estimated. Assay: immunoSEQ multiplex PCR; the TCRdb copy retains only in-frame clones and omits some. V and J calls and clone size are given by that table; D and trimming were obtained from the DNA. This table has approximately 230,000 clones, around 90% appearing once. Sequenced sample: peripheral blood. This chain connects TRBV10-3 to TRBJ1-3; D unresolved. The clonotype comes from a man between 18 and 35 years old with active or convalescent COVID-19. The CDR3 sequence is CAISDTRRGSSGNTIYF. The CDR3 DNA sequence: TGTGCCATCAGTGATACCCGCCGCGGAAGCTCTGGAAACACCATATATTTT.